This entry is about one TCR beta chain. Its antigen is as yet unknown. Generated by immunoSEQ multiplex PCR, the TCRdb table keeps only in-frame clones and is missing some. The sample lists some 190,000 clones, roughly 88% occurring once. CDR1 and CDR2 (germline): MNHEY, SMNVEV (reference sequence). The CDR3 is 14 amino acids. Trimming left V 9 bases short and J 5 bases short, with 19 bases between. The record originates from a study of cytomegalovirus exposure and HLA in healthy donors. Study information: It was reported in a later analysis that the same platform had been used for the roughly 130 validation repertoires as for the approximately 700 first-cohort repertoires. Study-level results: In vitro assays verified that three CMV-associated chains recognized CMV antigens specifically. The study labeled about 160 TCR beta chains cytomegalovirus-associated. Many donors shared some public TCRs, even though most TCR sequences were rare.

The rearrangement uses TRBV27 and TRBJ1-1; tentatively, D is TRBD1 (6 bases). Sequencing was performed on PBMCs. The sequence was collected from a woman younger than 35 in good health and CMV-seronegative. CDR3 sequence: CASRPQGRGTEAFF. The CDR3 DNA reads TGTGCCAGTAGACCACAGGGTCGGGGAACTGAAGCTTTCTTT.